The subject of this entry is one T cell receptor beta chain. Its specificity is not known. This sample stems from a study of spatial heterogeneity in lung cancer. About the research overall: Sequences of the beta chain were consistently detected in greater numbers than alpha-chain sequences.

The time point was: sample taken at primary tumor resection. Unsorted whole RNA samples from tumor, nontumor lung or frozen PBMC were sequenced. Untreated early-stage non-small cell lung cancer patients, 72 in total, were the donors. Study-wide findings and caveats: At tumor resection, ubiquitous expanded TCRs were detected in blood more often than later.

V trimming: 5 bases; J trimming: 2 bases; junction bases outside the gene matches: 5. This CDR3 spans 14 amino acids. Germline CDR1 SEHNR, CDR2 FQNEAQ (reference sequence). TCR cDNA molecules were tagged individually, and each one carried a unique molecular identifier. TCRdb re-analysed the 5' RACE reads in MiXCR, keeping a single row per CDR3 protein. The sample holds approximately 39,000 distinct CDR3 sequences, 5.8% seen once. The sequence derives from a male donor with early-stage non-small cell lung cancer. This specimen consisted of PBMCs, obtained at surgery. The chain links TRBV7-9 to TRBJ2-5; 7 positions match TRBD1. The CDR3: CASSDIRGQETQYF. CDR3 DNA: TGTGCCAGCAGCGATATCAGGGGGCAAGAGACCCAGTACTTC.